A selection of T cell receptor beta chains follows, all from one sample in a study of blood T cells in healthy people across ages. MiXCR, applied by TCRdb to the 5' RACE reads, yields one record per CDR3 protein. Of fewer than 900,000 distinct CDR3 sequences listed, about 40% are singletons. Sequenced sample: blood. Receptors were obtained from a woman aged 60-70 years in good health. The CDR3 runs from the conserved cysteine through the conserved F or W. Each record gives: J gene, D gene, V gene, clone size, CDR3 protein, CDR3 DNA. The D gene is left open where the match is weak. The size entry is marked missing in some rows and otherwise reads once, few, many or a size class.

>TRBJ1-5|-|TRBV3-1|-
CASSHDSSSQPQHF
TGTGCCAGCAGCCACGACAGTTCCAGTCAGCCCCAGCATTTT
>TRBJ2-4|TRBD2|TRBV6-2/TRBV6-3|few
CASSLTGTSGSSIQYF
TGTGCCAGCAGTCTAACCGGGACTAGTGGTAGTAGCATTCAGTACTTC
>TRBJ2-4|-|TRBV29-1|-
CSVEWIGKNIQYF
TGCAGCGTTGAGTGGATTGGCAAAAACATTCAGTACTTC
>TRBJ2-4|-|TRBV20-1|-
CSARDGFPVAKNIQYF
TGCAGTGCTAGAGACGGATTTCCCGTAGCCAAAAACATTCAGTACTTC
>TRBJ2-1|-|TRBV7-3|-
CASSFGRNYNEQFF
TGTGCCAGCAGCTTTGGACGGAACTACAATGAGCAGTTCTTC
>TRBJ2-5|-|TRBV20-1|few
CSARGEGRNQETQYF
TGCAGTGCTAGAGGGGAAGGACGTAACCAAGAGACCCAGTACTTC
>TRBJ2-7|-|TRBV4-1|-
CTSSQDADSPLYEQYF
TGCACCAGCAGCCAAGATGCCGACAGTCCCCTCTACGAGCAGTACTTC
>TRBJ1-1|-|TRBV9|-
CASSVVGGDAVEAFF
TGTGCCAGCAGCGTAGTAGGAGGGGATGCCGTTGAAGCTTTCTTT
>TRBJ2-7|TRBD2|TRBV12-3/TRBV12-4|few
CASSLGTIFREQYF
TGTGCCAGCAGTTTGGGGACTATATTTCGGGAGCAGTACTTC
>TRBJ1-2|-|TRBV6-6|-
CASIGTPNYGYTF
TGTGCCAGCATTGGAACGCCCAATTATGGCTACACCTTC
>TRBJ1-2|-|TRBV20-1|-
CSARERVPYGYTF
TGCAGTGCTAGAGAAAGGGTCCCCTATGGCTACACCTTC
>TRBJ2-7|TRBD2|TRBV20-1|-
CSASRTSGVSYEQYF
TGCAGTGCCAGCCGGACTAGCGGGGTTTCCTACGAGCAGTACTTC
>TRBJ1-1|-|TRBV5-5|few
CASSIFDGEAFF
TGTGCCAGCAGCATCTTCGACGGTGAAGCTTTCTTT
>TRBJ2-7|TRBD2|TRBV20-1|-
CSARGLAETYEQYF
TGCAGTGCTAGAGGCCTAGCGGAGACCTACGAGCAGTACTTC
>TRBJ2-7|-|TRBV27|few
CASTRHSYEQYF
TGTGCCAGCACCAGACACTCCTACGAGCAGTACTTC
>TRBJ1-5|-|TRBV5-1|-
CASSLILSDQPQHF
TGCGCCAGCAGCTTAATCCTTTCGGATCAGCCCCAGCATTTT
>TRBJ2-4|TRBD2|TRBV5-1|-
CVSSDGTNAGKNIQYF
TGTGTCAGCAGCGACGGGACTAACGCTGGCAAAAACATTCAGTACTTC
>TRBJ1-1|-|TRBV7-9|-
CASSTTNTEAFF
TGTGCCAGCAGCACAACGAACACTGAAGCTTTCTTT
>TRBJ2-5|TRBD2|TRBV20-1|-
CSARDLAGGQLETQYF
TGCAGTGCTAGAGATCTAGCGGGGGGGCAGTTGGAGACCCAGTACTTC
>TRBJ2-5|-|TRBV4-2|many
CASSRGPGSEYETQYF
TGTGCCAGCAGCCGGGGGCCGGGTAGCGAGTATGAGACCCAGTACTTC
>TRBJ2-6|-|TRBV7-3|-
CASSLSRGFANVLTF
TGTGCCAGCAGCTTAAGTCGCGGTTTTGCCAACGTCCTGACTTTC
>TRBJ2-5|-|TRBV6-5|-
CASSPNSLARETQYF
TGTGCCAGCAGCCCAAACTCACTAGCCAGAGAGACCCAGTACTTC
>TRBJ1-3|-|TRBV10-3|-
CASRTLDSGNTIYF
TGTGCCTCCAGGACTCTAGACTCTGGAAACACCATATATTTT
>TRBJ2-1|-|TRBV5-1|few
CASSLVGASYNEQFF
TGCGCCAGCAGCTTGGTGGGGGCTTCCTACAATGAGCAGTTCTTC
>TRBJ2-1|TRBD1|TRBV5-1|-
CASSLNRGSINEQFF
TGCGCCAGCAGCCTGAACAGGGGATCTATCAATGAGCAGTTCTTC
>TRBJ1-1|-|TRBV11-2|-
CASSVVGDTEAFF
TGTGCCAGCAGCGTTGTAGGGGACACTGAAGCTTTCTTT
>TRBJ2-4|-|TRBV6-4|few
CASSEGLGNIQYF
TGTGCCAGCAGTGAGGGTTTGGGAAACATTCAGTACTTC
>TRBJ2-7|-|TRBV5-4|-
CASSHPSRDEQYF
TGTGCCAGCAGCCATCCCTCTAGGGACGAGCAGTACTTC
>TRBJ2-3|-|TRBV20-1|many
CSAKGHRADTQYF
TGCAGTGCAAAGGGACATCGGGCAGATACGCAGTATTTT
>TRBJ1-1|-|TRBV2|-
CASSPDRNEAFF
TGTGCCAGCAGTCCGGACCGGAATGAAGCTTTCTTT
>TRBJ2-5|-|TRBV5-6|many
CASSLVGQGGSVETQYF
TGTGCCAGCAGCTTGGTCGGACAGGGAGGGTCAGTGGAGACCCAGTACTTC
>TRBJ1-5|-|TRBV20-1|few
CSARQGARGISNQPQHF
TGCAGTGCTAGACAAGGGGCGCGAGGCATTAGCAATCAGCCCCAGCATTTT
>TRBJ1-4|TRBD1|TRBV4-2|-
CASSQTGTGISTNEKLFF
TGTGCCAGCAGCCAGACGGGGACAGGGATCTCGACTAATGAAAAACTGTTTTTT
>TRBJ1-4|TRBD1|TRBV19|-
CASTSPVTGATANEKLFF
TGTGCCAGTACCTCACCGGTGACAGGGGCAACGGCTAATGAAAAACTGTTTTTT
>TRBJ2-3|-|TRBV7-9|many
CASSGAADTQYF
TGTGCCAGTAGTGGGGCAGCAGATACGCAGTATTTT
>TRBJ2-1|TRBD2|TRBV5-1|few
CASSLGAGGLATYNEQFF
TGCGCCAGCAGCTTGGGAGCGGGAGGGCTTGCAACCTACAATGAGCAGTTCTTC
>TRBJ2-4|-|TRBV9|-
CASSVDGQAKNIQYF
TGTGCCAGCAGCGTAGATGGGCAAGCCAAAAACATTCAGTACTTC
>TRBJ2-6|-|TRBV20-1|-
CSALTRGKAGANVLTF
TGCAGTGCCCTAACTCGTGGGAAAGCTGGGGCCAACGTCCTGACTTTC
>TRBJ1-2|-|TRBV18|-
CASSPGPRGGYTF
TGTGCCAGCTCACCGGGACCAAGGGGAGGCTACACCTTC
>TRBJ2-2|-|TRBV9|-
CASSVGQYTGELFF
TGTGCCAGCAGCGTAGGACAGTACACCGGGGAGCTGTTTTTT
>TRBJ1-6|-|TRBV24-1|few
CATSGIGSLFNSPLHF
TGTGCCACCAGTGGCATTGGGTCACTTTTTAATTCACCCCTCCACTTT
>TRBJ2-7|-|TRBV12-3/TRBV12-4|many
CASRTGSEYEQYF
TGTGCCAGCAGAACCGGGAGTGAATACGAGCAGTACTTC
>TRBJ2-2|-|TRBV9|-
CASSVAYRAAGELFF
TGTGCCAGCAGCGTAGCTTACAGGGCGGCCGGGGAGCTGTTTTTT
>TRBJ2-5|-|TRBV7-2|-
CASSLVGGAHNEQYF
TGTGCCAGCAGCTTAGTAGGGGGGGCGCACAATGAGCAGTACTTC
>TRBJ2-7|-|TRBV20-1|-
CSARSQDSYEQYF
TGCAGTGCTAGATCGCAGGACTCCTACGAGCAGTACTTC
>TRBJ2-3|TRBD2|TRBV12-3/TRBV12-4|-
CASSFCGGSSTDTQYF
TGTGCCAGCAGTTTCTGCGGGGGGTCTAGCACAGATACGCAGTATTTT
>TRBJ1-6|-|TRBV5-4|-
CASSFLRDGGDNSPLHF
TGTGCCAGCAGCTTTTTACGCGACGGGGGAGATAATTCACCCCTCCACTTT
>TRBJ2-5|-|TRBV9|-
CASSQDRSEETQYF
TGTGCCAGCAGCCAAGATAGGAGCGAAGAGACCCAGTACTTC
>TRBJ2-3|TRBD1|TRBV6-6|many
CASSYRDRGTDTQYF
TGTGCCAGCAGTTACCGGGACAGGGGCACAGATACGCAGTATTTT
>TRBJ1-6|-|TRBV29-1|-
CSATRGGNSPLHF
TGCAGCGCGACGCGGGGAGGTAATTCACCCCTCCACTTT